The TCR beta chain described here comes from a study of blood T cell repertoires in COVID-19. Study in general: Specimens from acute and convalescent COVID-19 originated in the United States, Italy and Spain.

Under the authors' procedure: It was from reference gene primer amplification that nucleated cell counts were estimated. The table came from immunoSEQ multiplex PCR; TCRdb's copy has only in-frame clones and leaves some out. V and J calls and clone size are given by that table; D and trimming were obtained from the DNA. The sample lists roughly 210,000 clones, roughly nine tenths occurring once. The germline gives CDR1 SGHVS, CDR2 FQNEAQ. The CDR3 loop spans 15 amino acids. V was clipped by 3 bases and J by 5 bases; unmatched bases: 7. The sequence derives from a man between 65 and 79 years old with acute or convalescent COVID-19. The rearrangement links TRBV7-8 to TRBJ2-7; 10 bases fit TRBD2. The sequencing sample was made of peripheral blood. The CDR3 DNA reads TGTGCCAGCAGCTTTTTGGGACTAGCGTATAACGAGCAGTACTTC. Its translation is CASSFLGLAYNEQYF. Full variable domain (remainder filled in from reference TRBV7-8 and TRBJ2-7): GAGVSQSPRYKVAKRGQDVALRCDPISGHVSLFWYQQALGQGPEFLTYFQNEAQLDKSGLPSDRFFAERPEGSVSTLKIQRTQQEDSAVYLCASSFLGLAYNEQYFGPGTRLTVT.